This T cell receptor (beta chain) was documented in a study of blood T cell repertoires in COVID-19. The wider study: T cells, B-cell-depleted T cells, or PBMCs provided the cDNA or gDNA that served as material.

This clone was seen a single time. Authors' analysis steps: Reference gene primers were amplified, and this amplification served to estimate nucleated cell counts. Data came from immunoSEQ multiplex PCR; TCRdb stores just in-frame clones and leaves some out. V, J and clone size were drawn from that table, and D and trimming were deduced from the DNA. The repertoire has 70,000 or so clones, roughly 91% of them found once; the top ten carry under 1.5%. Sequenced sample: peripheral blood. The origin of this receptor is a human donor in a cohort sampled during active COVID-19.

CDR3 sequence reads: CASSYTLDRRNNEKLFF. The CDR3 DNA reads as TGTGCCAGCAGTTACACCCTGGACAGAAGGAATAATGAAAAACTGTTTTTT. V usage is TRBV28 and J usage is TRBJ1-4; tentatively, D is TRBD1 (6 bases). The germline V gene encodes CDR1 MDHEN and CDR2 SYDVKM. The CDR3 is 17 residues long. The V end was cut by 4 bases, the J end by 4 bases, with 19 bases between.